These T cell receptor beta chains were read from a single sample in a study of blood T cell repertoires in COVID-19. Using immunoSEQ multiplex PCR, the repertoire was profiled, and TCRdb retains in-frame clones only, with some absent. The sample carries some 200,000 clones, about 85% recorded once. What was sequenced was peripheral blood. Source of these receptors: an elderly woman with acute or convalescent COVID-19. Both conserved end residues are part of each CDR3. Each record gives: CDR3 protein, CDR3 DNA, J gene, V gene, clone size, D gene. D genes are given only for firm matches. Some rows mark clone size as missing; the rest say once, few, many or name a class of expanded clone.

cdr3_aa: CAISGGAVGQPQHF
cdr3_nt: TGTGCCATCAGCGGAGGGGCAGTCGGTCAGCCCCAGCATTTT
j_call: TRBJ1-5
v_call: TRBV10-3
clone_size: .
d_call: .

cdr3_aa: CASSFGQGQNEQFF
cdr3_nt: TGTGCCAGCAGTTTCGGACAGGGTCAGAATGAGCAGTTCTTC
j_call: TRBJ2-1
v_call: TRBV5-4
clone_size: .
d_call: TRBD1

cdr3_aa: CASSPRDTQYF
cdr3_nt: TGTGCCAGCAGTCCTCGGGATACGCAGTATTTT
j_call: TRBJ2-3
v_call: TRBV12-3/TRBV12-4
clone_size: .
d_call: .

cdr3_aa: CASSVDIYEQYF
cdr3_nt: TGCGCCAGCAGCGTAGATATCTACGAGCAGTACTTC
j_call: TRBJ2-7
v_call: TRBV5-1
clone_size: .
d_call: .

cdr3_aa: CSVEESGMNTEAFF
cdr3_nt: TGCAGCGTTGAAGAATCGGGGATGAACACTGAAGCTTTCTTT
j_call: TRBJ1-1
v_call: TRBV29-1
clone_size: .
d_call: .

cdr3_aa: CASSTRDRGATNEKLFF
cdr3_nt: TGCGCCAGCAGCACCCGGGACAGGGGGGCAACTAATGAAAAACTGTTTTTT
j_call: TRBJ1-4
v_call: TRBV10-2
clone_size: .
d_call: TRBD1

cdr3_aa: CASSISPGANTEAFF
cdr3_nt: TGTGCCAGTAGTATTAGTCCAGGGGCGAATACTGAAGCTTTCTTT
j_call: TRBJ1-1
v_call: TRBV19
clone_size: .
d_call: .

cdr3_aa: CSATRDTQYF
cdr3_nt: TGCAGTGCCACAAGAGATACGCAGTATTTT
j_call: TRBJ2-3
v_call: TRBV20-1
clone_size: .
d_call: .

cdr3_aa: CASSSRPQGVYEQFF
cdr3_nt: TGCGCCAGCAGCTCTCGACCCCAGGGCGTCTATGAGCAGTTCTTC
j_call: TRBJ2-1
v_call: TRBV5-1
clone_size: .
d_call: .

cdr3_aa: CASSLGLAGVGDTQYF
cdr3_nt: TGTGCCAGCAGCTTAGGACTAGCGGGGGTAGGAGATACGCAGTATTTT
j_call: TRBJ2-3
v_call: TRBV7-2
clone_size: .
d_call: TRBD2

cdr3_aa: CASSQRESSYNSPLHF
cdr3_nt: TGCGCCAGCAGCCAGCGGGAGAGCTCCTATAATTCACCCCTCCACTTT
j_call: TRBJ1-6
v_call: TRBV5-1
clone_size: .
d_call: .

cdr3_aa: CASSQAGTDPGANYGYTF
cdr3_nt: TGCGCCAGCAGCCAAGCCGGGACAGACCCCGGGGCTAACTATGGCTACACCTTC
j_call: TRBJ1-2
v_call: TRBV4-1
clone_size: .
d_call: TRBD1

cdr3_aa: CASSVELDPNTGELFF
cdr3_nt: TGTGCCAGCAGCGTAGAGCTAGACCCGAACACCGGGGAGCTGTTTTTT
j_call: TRBJ2-2
v_call: TRBV9
clone_size: .
d_call: .

cdr3_aa: CASSPAGLGNTGELFF
cdr3_nt: TGTGCCAGCAGCCCCGCCGGACTAGGCAACACCGGGGAGCTGTTTTTT
j_call: TRBJ2-2
v_call: TRBV5-4
clone_size: few
d_call: TRBD2

cdr3_aa: CASSRSGGVTEAFF
cdr3_nt: TGTGCCAGCAGTAGATCCGGAGGGGTCACTGAAGCTTTCTTT
j_call: TRBJ1-1
v_call: TRBV27
clone_size: .
d_call: .

cdr3_aa: CASSFDRGIAGELFF
cdr3_nt: TGTGCCAGCTCTTTCGACAGGGGCATTGCCGGGGAGCTGTTTTTT
j_call: TRBJ2-2
v_call: TRBV18
clone_size: once
d_call: TRBD1